These 3 T cell receptor beta chains originate from one sample sequenced in a study of cytomegalovirus exposure and HLA in healthy donors (dated by TCRdb to the late 2010s). The method was the immunoSEQ multiplex PCR assay. For the multiplex PCR, a mixture combining 60 forward primers for TCR Vbeta segments and 13 reverse primers for TCR Jbeta segments was used. TCRdb's version of the immuneACCESS table is confined to in-frame rearrangements and falls short of the full clone set. An unresolved V gene accounts for under half of the shortfall where checked; the remainder is of unknown origin. In this sample the table shows roughly 200,000 clones, more than 75% of which occur a single time. Of the sample, over 1% is held by the ten largest clones. The sample consisted of PBMCs. Receptors were obtained from a man younger than 45 in good health and CMV-seronegative.

This chain links TRBV30 with TRBJ2-7; possible D gene TRBD1, 6 bases. This CDR3 has 12 residues. V gave up 3 bases and J gave up 6 bases, with 12 bases separating them. The germline gives CDR1 GTSNPN, CDR2 SVGIG (reference sequence). The CDR3 protein is CAWRQGSSEQYF. The CDR3 bases are TGTGCCTGGAGACAGGGAAGCTCCGAGCAGTACTTC. The full variable domain, in which reference TRBV30 and TRBJ2-7 provide the parts outside the CDR3, is SQTIHQWPATLVQPVGSPLSLECTVEGTSNPNLYWYRQAAGRGLQLLFYSVGIGQISSEVPQNLSASRPQDRQFILSSKKLLLSDSGFYLCAWRQGSSEQYFGPGTRLTVT.

This chain joins TRBV7-9 and TRBJ2-3; 9 bases align to TRBD2. With 1 base clipped from V and 3 bases from J, the junction kept 8 bases outside the gene matches. This CDR3 contains 17 residues. Germline-derived CDR1 and CDR2 are SEHNR and FQNEAQ (reference sequence). CDR3 sequence (DNA): TGTGCCAGCAGCTTAGGTCTAGCGGGGTTTGTGACAGATACGCAGTATTTT. It encodes CASSLGLAGFVTDTQYF.

V gene TRBV21-1 combines with J gene TRBJ1-2; no check of the table's D call, TRBD1, against the DNA was made. TRBV21-1 is described as a pseudogene. This CDR3 comprises 17 residues. CDR3 DNA: TGTGCCAGCAGCGATACCGTCACAGACGTAGCTAACTATGGCTACACCTTC. Amino acids: CASSDTVTDVANYGYTF.